Below are 24 T cell receptor beta chains sequenced from a single sample in a study of T cell responses to AZD1222 COVID-19 vaccine. The table came from immunoSEQ multiplex PCR; TCRdb's copy has only in-frame clones and leaves some out. The sample gives about 130,000 clones, around 92% of which show up once; approximately 1.5% is in the top ten. The starting material was peripheral blood, obtained on day 0 of AZD1222 vaccination. These receptors were collected from an adult in good health.

The rearrangement uses TRBV5-1 and TRBJ2-5; D is uncertain. This CDR3 is 12 amino acids long. Trimming stripped 0 bases from V and 5 bases from J, with 5 bases between. Germline CDR1 reads SGHRS; CDR2 reads YFSETQ. In DNA form, the CDR3 reads TGCGCCAGCAGCTTGGCCTGGGAGACCCAGTACTTC. Translation gives CASSLAWETQYF. Looking up the rest from reference TRBV5-1 and TRBJ2-5 gives the full variable domain: KAGVTQTPRYLIKTRGQQVTLSCSPISGHRSVSWYQQTPGQGLQFLFEYFSETQRNKGNFPGRFSGRQFSNSRSEMNVSTLELGDSALYLCASSLAWETQYFGPGTRLLVL.

The chain has TRBV3-1 (or the pseudogene TRBV3-2) and TRBJ1-2, with a tentative D call TRBD1 (6 bases). V gave up 4 bases and J gave up 8 bases, with 11 bases separating them. Germline CDR1 is LGHDT and CDR2 is YNNKEL (reference sequence). The CDR3 runs to 12 residues. CDR3 DNA: TGTGCCAGCAGCCGACAGGAAAAAGGCTACACCTTC. Protein product: CASSRQEKGYTF.

This chain connects TRBV6-4 to TRBJ1-1, with 11 bases lining up with TRBD1. The CDR3 extends over 14 amino acids. The V and J ends lost 8 bases and 11 bases, in that order; junction bases with no gene match: 13. CDR1 and CDR2 (germline): MRHNA, SNTAGT. The CDR3 DNA reads TGTGCCAGCTTGGACAGGGGGCTGTTGGGATCTGCTTTCTTT. This encodes CASLDRGLLGSAFF.

The V call is TRBV19, the J call TRBJ1-2, with TRBD1 matching 9 bases. The CDR3 is 14 residues long. Germline CDR1 and CDR2: LNHDA and SQIVND (reference sequence). J was trimmed by 2 bases and V by 6 bases; bases with no gene match: 4. The chain's CDR3 is CASSLDRGNYGYTF. Here the CDR3 DNA reads TGTGCCAGTAGCCTCGACAGGGGGAACTATGGCTACACCTTC.

The chain has TRBV19 and TRBJ1-2, with 9 bases that match TRBD1. Trimming at V came to 4 bases and at J to 7 bases, leaving 7 bases not matched to a gene. The CDR3 spans 14 residues. Germline assignment: CDR1 LNHDA and CDR2 SQIVND (reference sequence). The CDR3 DNA follows: TGTGCCAGTAGTACTACGGGACAGGGAAGTGGCTACACCTTC. The encoded protein is CASSTTGQGSGYTF.

The chain carries TRBV30 and TRBJ2-7, with TRBD2 matching 10 bases. Germline values: CDR1 GTSNPN, CDR2 SVGIG (reference sequence). V lost 2 bases to trimming and J lost 0 bases; unmatched junction nucleotides: 13. This CDR3 comprises 18 residues. The CDR3 DNA sequence: TGTGCCTGGAGTCGGACTAGCGGACCAACCTCCCGCTCCTACGAGCAGTACTTC. Translating it yields CAWSRTSGPTSRSYEQYF.

The J gene is TRBJ2-7, the V gene TRBV11-2; a weak D match, TRBD2 (6 bases). Germline lookup yields CDR1 SGHAT and CDR2 FQNNGV. Deletions cut 1 base from V and 4 bases from J, with 20 bases between. The CDR3 length is 17 residues. For the CDR3, the DNA is TGTGCCAGCAGCTTAGGGCCAGCGGGTGCGGCACCTTACGAGCAGTACTTC. This translates into CASSLGPAGAAPYEQYF.

Only one count was recorded for this clone. This chain uses TRBV2 with TRBJ2-2, with 10 nucleotides matching TRBD2. J lost 0 bases, V lost 7 bases, and 2 bases had no gene match. There are 15 residues in the CDR3. The germline V gene encodes CDR1 SNHLY and CDR2 FYNNEI. The CDR3 nucleotides are TGTGCCAGCAAACTAGCGGGAACGAACACCGGGGAGCTGTTTTTT. Amino acids: CASKLAGTNTGELFF.

This clone has just one count. The chain links TRBV6-5 to TRBJ2-1; D might be TRBD2 (6 bases). The CDR3 loop spans 16 amino acids. Between the trimmed V and J ends, which lost 2 bases and 6 bases, there was a span of 17 bases. Germline-derived CDR1 and CDR2 are MNHEY and SVGAGI. The DNA for the CDR3 is TGTGCCAGCAGTTACAATCCCTGGGTGGGGGGCAATGAGCAGTTCTTC. This sequence encodes CASSYNPWVGGNEQFF.

The rearrangement links TRBV4-3 to TRBJ2-3, with 7 bases identical to TRBD1. CDR3 length: 15 residues. J was trimmed by 2 bases and V by 0 bases; bases with no gene match: 2. CDR1 and CDR2 from the germline V gene are LGHNA and YSLEER. The CDR3 region has the DNA TGCGCCAGCAGCCAAGAACAGGGGTACACAGATACGCAGTATTTT. This gives the protein CASSQEQGYTDTQYF.

The chain employs TRBV5-4 and TRBJ1-2; TRBD1 matches at 7 bases. The germline gives CDR1 SGHNT, CDR2 YYREEE (reference sequence). The CDR3 contains 15 residues. J lost 5 bases, V lost 0 bases, and 7 bases had no gene match. CDR3 protein: CASSLGTGQLYGYTF. The CDR3 nucleotides read TGTGCCAGCAGCTTGGGGACAGGACAGTTGTATGGCTACACCTTC.

Notes on this clone: Other nucleotide sequences in the sample specify the same CDR3. The chain joins TRBV19 to TRBJ1-5, with TRBD1 as a possible D gene (5 bases). The germline V and J ends were trimmed by 6 bases and 4 bases, with 10 bases remaining between them. This CDR3 contains 13 residues. CDR1 is LNHDA and CDR2 is SQIVND in the germline V gene (reference sequence). The CDR3 nucleotides are TGTGCCAGTAGCATGGGGGGGAATCAGCCCCAGCATTTT. Translating it yields CASSMGGNQPQHF.

The genes are TRBV7-9 and TRBJ2-5, with D possibly matching TRBD2 (5 bases). The CDR3 contains 14 residues. Germline values: CDR1 SEHNR, CDR2 FQNEAQ (reference sequence). V was clipped by 2 bases and J by 1 base, with 8 bases between them. The CDR3 DNA reads as TGTGCCAGCAGCTTATCGGGGTTCCAAGAGACCCAGTACTTC. Its protein is CASSLSGFQETQYF.

This rearrangement joins TRBV5-1 to TRBJ2-7; 8 nucleotides line up with TRBD2. Germline V gene data show CDR1 as SGHRS and CDR2 as YFSETQ. CDR3 length: 13 amino acids. J lost 7 bases, V lost 3 bases, and 6 bases had no gene match. The CDR3 reads CASSWSGSGEQYF. The CDR3 DNA reads TGCGCCAGCAGCTGGAGCGGGAGTGGGGAGCAGTACTTC.

The chain has TRBV18 and TRBJ1-2; D is undetermined. Trimming cost V 2 bases and J 4 bases, with 14 bases left between them. This CDR3 is 15 amino acids long. CDR1 and CDR2 (germline): KGHSH, LQKENI. CDR3 sequence (DNA): TGTGCCAGCTCACCAACTTTCAACGACCCCTATGGCTACACCTTC. Translation: CASSPTFNDPYGYTF.

The chain has TRBV12-3 or TRBV12-4 and TRBJ2-7; D perhaps matches TRBD1 (7 bases). The CDR3 runs to 12 residues. V was trimmed by 9 bases and J by 3 bases, leaving 12 bases between them. CDR3 coding DNA: TGTGCCAGGGGAGGACAGGTCTACGAGCAGTACTTC. It yields the protein CARGGQVYEQYF.

The chain joins TRBV7-2 to TRBJ2-3; 7 positions match TRBD2. Germline values: CDR1 SGHTA, CDR2 FQGNSA. J was trimmed by 4 bases and V by 1 base; bases with no gene match: 8. This CDR3 has 16 residues. The CDR3 loop reads CASSLVYGGGADTQYF. The CDR3, as DNA: TGTGCCAGCAGCTTAGTTTACGGGGGAGGGGCAGATACGCAGTATTTT.

In DNA form, the CDR3 reads TGTGCCAGCAGCTCCAGGGGCGATGAGCAGTTCTTC. Translating it yields CASSSRGDEQFF. The chain couples TRBV7-2 to TRBJ2-1; D may be TRBD1 (6 bases). This CDR3 is 12 amino acids long. The germline V gene encodes CDR1 SGHTA and CDR2 FQGNSA. Trimming stripped 4 bases from V and 8 bases from J, with 9 bases between. The full variable domain, its missing parts supplied by reference TRBV7-2 and TRBJ2-1, is GAGVSQSPSNKVTEKGKDVELRCDPISGHTALYWYRQSLGQGLEFLIYFQGNSAPDKSGLPSDRFSAERTGGSVSTLTIQRTQQEDSAVYLCASSSRGDEQFFGPGTRLTVL.

V is TRBV19 and J is TRBJ2-1; D is tentatively TRBD1 or TRBD2 (5 bases each). CDR3 length equals 15 residues. The germline CDR1 and CDR2 sequences are LNHDA and SQIVND (reference sequence). V lost 7 bases and J lost 3, with 16 bases in between. The CDR3 region is CASKIGNRGYNEQFF. CDR3 bases: TGTGCCAGTAAGATCGGGAATAGGGGCTACAATGAGCAGTTCTTC.

CDR3 loop: CAISDSVTGTGGTGANVLTF. DNA of the CDR3: TGTGCCATCAGTGATAGCGTCACCGGGACAGGGGGCACTGGGGCCAACGTCCTGACTTTC. This sequence joins TRBV10-3 and TRBJ2-6; TRBD1 matches at 12 bases. This CDR3 has 20 residues. The J segment lost 2 bases and the V segment lost 3 bases, leaving 11 bases of the junction unmatched. Germline V gene lookup returns CDR1 ENHRY and CDR2 SYGVKD.

The count of this clone is one. This chain links TRBV3-1 (or the pseudogene TRBV3-2) with TRBJ2-7; D ambiguous. Per the germline V gene, CDR1 is LGHDT and CDR2 is YNNKEL (reference sequence). V lost 2 bases, J lost 4 bases, and 9 bases lay in between. The CDR3 totals 13 residues. The CDR3 region has the DNA TGTGCCAGCAGCCAACAGGCGGCGTACGAGCAGTACTTC. Translating gives CASSQQAAYEQYF.

The J gene is TRBJ2-4, the V gene TRBV18; no clear D gene. Germline V lookup: CDR1 KGHSH, CDR2 LQKENI. CDR3 length: 16 amino acids. V lost 0 bases and J lost 1, with 10 bases in between. CDR3 amino acids: CASSPPVGFAKNIQYF. CDR3 sequence (DNA): TGTGCCAGCTCACCACCAGTGGGGTTCGCCAAAAACATTCAGTACTTC.

The gene calls are TRBV20-1 and TRBJ2-7; D remains ambiguous. V was shortened by 3 bases and J by 0 bases, with 12 bases between the two germline ends. This CDR3 contains 14 residues. The germline V gene has CDR1 DFQATT and CDR2 SNEGSKA (reference sequence). The CDR3 DNA follows: TGCAGTGCTAGTGGCGACACCTACTCCTACGAGCAGTACTTC. Translating it yields CSASGDTYSYEQYF.

This clone was counted between two and nine times. This CDR3 is CASSRSGTDTQYF. Written as DNA, the CDR3 is TGTGCCAGCAGCCGGAGCGGGACGGATACGCAGTATTTT. The chain couples TRBV3-1 (or the pseudogene TRBV3-2) to TRBJ2-3, with TRBD2 matching over 7 bases. Germline V gives CDR1 LGHDT, CDR2 YNNKEL (reference sequence). The CDR3 runs 13 residues. Losses at the gene ends were 4 bases for V and 6 bases for J; bases not matched to a gene: 4.